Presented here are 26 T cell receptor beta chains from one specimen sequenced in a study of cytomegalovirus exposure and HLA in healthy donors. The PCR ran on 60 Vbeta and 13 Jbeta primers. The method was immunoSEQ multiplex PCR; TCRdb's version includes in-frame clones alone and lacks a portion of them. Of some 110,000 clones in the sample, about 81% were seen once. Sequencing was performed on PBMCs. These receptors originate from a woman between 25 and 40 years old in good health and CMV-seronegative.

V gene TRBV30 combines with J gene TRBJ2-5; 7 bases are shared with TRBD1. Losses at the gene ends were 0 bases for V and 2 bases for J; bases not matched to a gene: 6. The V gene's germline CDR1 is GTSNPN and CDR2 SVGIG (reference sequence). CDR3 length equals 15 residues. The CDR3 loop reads CAWSVQGIPQETQYF. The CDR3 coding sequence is TGTGCCTGGAGTGTACAGGGGATACCTCAAGAGACCCAGTACTTC. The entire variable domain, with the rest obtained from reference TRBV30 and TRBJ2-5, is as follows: SQTIHQWPATLVQPVGSPLSLECTVEGTSNPNLYWYRQAAGRGLQLLFYSVGIGQISSEVPQNLSASRPQDRQFILSSKKLLLSDSGFYLCAWSVQGIPQETQYFGPGTRLLVL.

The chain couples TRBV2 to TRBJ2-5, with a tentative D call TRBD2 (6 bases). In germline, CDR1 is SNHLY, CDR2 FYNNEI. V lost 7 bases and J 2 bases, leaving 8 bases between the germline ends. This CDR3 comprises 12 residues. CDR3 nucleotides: TGTGCCAGCATGCGGGATCAAGAGACCCAGTACTTC. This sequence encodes CASMRDQETQYF.

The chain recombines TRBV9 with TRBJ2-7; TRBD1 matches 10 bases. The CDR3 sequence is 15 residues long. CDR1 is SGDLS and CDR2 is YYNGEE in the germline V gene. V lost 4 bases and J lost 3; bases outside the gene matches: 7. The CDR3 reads CASSPRTGGVYEQYF. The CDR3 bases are TGTGCCAGCAGCCCCCGGACAGGGGGGGTCTACGAGCAGTACTTC.

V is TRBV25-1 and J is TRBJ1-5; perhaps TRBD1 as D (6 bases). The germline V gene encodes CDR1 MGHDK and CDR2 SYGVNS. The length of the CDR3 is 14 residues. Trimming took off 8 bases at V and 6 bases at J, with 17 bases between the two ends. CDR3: CASQKSLTGQPQHF. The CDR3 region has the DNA TGTGCCAGCCAGAAATCCCTGACAGGTCAGCCCCAGCATTTT.

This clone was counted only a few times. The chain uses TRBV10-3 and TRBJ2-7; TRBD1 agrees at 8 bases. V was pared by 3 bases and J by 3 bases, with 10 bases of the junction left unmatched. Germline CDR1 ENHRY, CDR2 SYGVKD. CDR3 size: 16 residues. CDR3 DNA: TGTGCCATCAGTGAAAGAGACAGGGGAACATTCTACGAGCAGTACTTC. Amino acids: CAISERDRGTFYEQYF.

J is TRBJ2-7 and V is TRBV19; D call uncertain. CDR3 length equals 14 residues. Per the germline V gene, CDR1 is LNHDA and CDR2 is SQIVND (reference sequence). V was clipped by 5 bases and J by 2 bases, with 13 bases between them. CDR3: CASSETDPTYEQYF. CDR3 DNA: TGTGCCAGTAGTGAGACTGACCCAACCTACGAGCAGTACTTC.

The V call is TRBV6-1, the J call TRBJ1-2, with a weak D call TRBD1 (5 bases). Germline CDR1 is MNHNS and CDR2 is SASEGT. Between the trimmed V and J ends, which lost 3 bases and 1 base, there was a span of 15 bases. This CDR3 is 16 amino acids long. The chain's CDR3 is CASSDLLTALNYGYTF. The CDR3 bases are TGTGCCAGCAGTGACCTCTTGACAGCTCTTAACTATGGCTACACCTTC.

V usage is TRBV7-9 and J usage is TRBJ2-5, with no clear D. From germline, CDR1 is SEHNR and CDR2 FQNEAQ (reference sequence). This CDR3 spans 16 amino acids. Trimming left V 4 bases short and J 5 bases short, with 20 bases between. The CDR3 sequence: CASSSSTGGPRETQYF. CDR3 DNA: TGTGCCAGCAGCTCATCGACCGGTGGGCCCCGGGAGACCCAGTACTTC. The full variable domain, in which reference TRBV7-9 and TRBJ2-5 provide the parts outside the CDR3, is DTGVSQNPRHKITKRGQNVTFRCDPISEHNRLYWYRQTLGQGPEFLTYFQNEAQLEKSRLLSDRFSAERPKGSFSTLEIQRTEQGDSAMYLCASSSSTGGPRETQYFGPGTRLLVL.

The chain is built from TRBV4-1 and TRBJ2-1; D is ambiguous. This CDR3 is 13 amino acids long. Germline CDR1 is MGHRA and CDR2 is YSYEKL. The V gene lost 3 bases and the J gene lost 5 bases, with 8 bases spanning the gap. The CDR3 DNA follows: TGCGCCAGCAGCCAGGGCATGGACAATGAGCAGTTCTTC. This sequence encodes CASSQGMDNEQFF.

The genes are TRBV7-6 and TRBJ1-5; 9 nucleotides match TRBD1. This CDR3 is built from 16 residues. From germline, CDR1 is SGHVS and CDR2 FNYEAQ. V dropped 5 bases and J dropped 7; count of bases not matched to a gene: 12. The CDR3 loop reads CASSPNTGGQLQPQHF. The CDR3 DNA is TGTGCCAGCAGCCCCAATACAGGGGGCCAGTTACAGCCCCAGCATTTT.

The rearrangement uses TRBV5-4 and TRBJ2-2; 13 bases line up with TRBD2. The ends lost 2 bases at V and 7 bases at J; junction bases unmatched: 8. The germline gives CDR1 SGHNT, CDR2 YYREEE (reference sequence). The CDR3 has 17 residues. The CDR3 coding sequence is TGTGCCAGCAGCTTTTTACCCGGGACTAGCGGGGACGGGGAGCTGTTTTTT. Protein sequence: CASSFLPGTSGDGELFF. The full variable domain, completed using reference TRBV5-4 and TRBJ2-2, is ETGVTQSPTHLIKTRGQQVTLRCSSQSGHNTVSWYQQALGQGPQFIFQYYREEENGRGNFPPRFSGLQFPNYSSELNVNALELDDSALYLCASSFLPGTSGDGELFFGEGSRLTVL.

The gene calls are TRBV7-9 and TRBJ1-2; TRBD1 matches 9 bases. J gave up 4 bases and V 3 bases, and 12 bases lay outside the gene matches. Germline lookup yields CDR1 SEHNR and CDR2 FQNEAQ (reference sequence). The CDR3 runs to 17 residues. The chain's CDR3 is CASSFRDRDTAIYGYTF. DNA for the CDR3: TGTGCCAGCAGCTTTAGGGACAGGGATACGGCTATCTATGGCTACACCTTC.

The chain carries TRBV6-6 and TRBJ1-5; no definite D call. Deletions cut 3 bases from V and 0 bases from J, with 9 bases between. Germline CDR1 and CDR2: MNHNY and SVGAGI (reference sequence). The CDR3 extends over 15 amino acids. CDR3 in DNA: TGTGCCAGCAGTTATCCGCAGTATAGCAATCAGCCCCAGCATTTT. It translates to CASSYPQYSNQPQHF.

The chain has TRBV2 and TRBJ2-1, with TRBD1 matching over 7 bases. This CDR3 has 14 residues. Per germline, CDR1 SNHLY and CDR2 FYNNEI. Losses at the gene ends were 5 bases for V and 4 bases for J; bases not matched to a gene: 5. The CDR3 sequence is CASSKGQSYNEQFF. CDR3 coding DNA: TGTGCCAGCAGTAAGGGACAGTCATACAATGAGCAGTTCTTC. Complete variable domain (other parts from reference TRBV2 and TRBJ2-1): EPEVTQTPSHQVTQMGQEVILRCVPISNHLYFYWYRQILGQKVEFLVSFYNNEISEKSEIFDDQFSVERPDGSNFTLKIRSTKLEDSAMYFCASSKGQSYNEQFFGPGTRLTVL.

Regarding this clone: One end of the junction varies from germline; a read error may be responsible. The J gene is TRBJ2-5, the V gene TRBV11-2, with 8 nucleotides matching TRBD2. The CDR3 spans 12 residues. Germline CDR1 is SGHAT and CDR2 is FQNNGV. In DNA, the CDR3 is TGTGCCAGCAGCTTAGGGCCCCAGCGGGGGAACTTC. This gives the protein CASSLGPQRGNF.

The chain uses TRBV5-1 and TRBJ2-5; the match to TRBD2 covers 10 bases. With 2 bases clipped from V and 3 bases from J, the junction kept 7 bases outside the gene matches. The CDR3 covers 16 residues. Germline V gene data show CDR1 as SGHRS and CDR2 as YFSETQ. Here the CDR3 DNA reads TGCGCCAGCAGCTTAACAGCGGGGGGGCGTGAAGAGACCCAGTACTTC. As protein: CASSLTAGGREETQYF. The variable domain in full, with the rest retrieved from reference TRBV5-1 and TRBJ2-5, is KAGVTQTPRYLIKTRGQQVTLSCSPISGHRSVSWYQQTPGQGLQFLFEYFSETQRNKGNFPGRFSGRQFSNSRSEMNVSTLELGDSALYLCASSLTAGGREETQYFGPGTRLLVL.

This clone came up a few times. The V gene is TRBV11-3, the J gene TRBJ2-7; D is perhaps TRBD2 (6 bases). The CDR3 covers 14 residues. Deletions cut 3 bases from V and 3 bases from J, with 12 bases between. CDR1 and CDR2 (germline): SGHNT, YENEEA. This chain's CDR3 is CASSFGTGLYEQYF. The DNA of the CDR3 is TGTGCCAGCAGCTTTGGGACTGGACTCTACGAGCAGTACTTC.

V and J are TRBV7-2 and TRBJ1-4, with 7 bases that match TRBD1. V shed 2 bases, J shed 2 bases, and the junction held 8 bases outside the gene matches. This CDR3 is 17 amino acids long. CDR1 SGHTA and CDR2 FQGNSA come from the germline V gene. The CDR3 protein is CASSLLGGGSTNEKLFF. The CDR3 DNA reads TGTGCCAGCAGCTTATTAGGGGGCGGTTCGACTAATGAAAAACTGTTTTTT.

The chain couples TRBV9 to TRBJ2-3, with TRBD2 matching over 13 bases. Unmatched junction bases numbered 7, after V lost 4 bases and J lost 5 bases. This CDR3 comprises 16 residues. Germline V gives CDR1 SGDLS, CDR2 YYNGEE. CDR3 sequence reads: CASSTRTSGRVDTQYF. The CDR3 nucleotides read TGTGCCAGCAGCACCCGGACTAGCGGGAGAGTAGATACGCAGTATTTT. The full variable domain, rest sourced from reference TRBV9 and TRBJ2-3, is DSGVTQTPKHLITATGQRVTLRCSPRSGDLSVYWYQQSLDQGLQFLIQYYNGEERAKGNILERFSAQQFPDLHSELNLSSLELGDSALYFCASSTRTSGRVDTQYFGPGTRLTVL.

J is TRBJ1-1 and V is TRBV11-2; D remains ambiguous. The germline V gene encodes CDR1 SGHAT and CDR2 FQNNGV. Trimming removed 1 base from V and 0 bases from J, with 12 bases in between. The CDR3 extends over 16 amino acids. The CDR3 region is CASSLAGSGLNTEAFF. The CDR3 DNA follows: TGTGCCAGCAGCTTAGCGGGGTCAGGATTGAACACTGAAGCTTTCTTT.

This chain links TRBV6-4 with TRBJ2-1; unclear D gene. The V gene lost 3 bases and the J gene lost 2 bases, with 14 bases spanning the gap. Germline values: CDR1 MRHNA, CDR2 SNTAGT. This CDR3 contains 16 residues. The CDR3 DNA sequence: TGTGCCAGCAGTGAAAGGCCTTCGGGTACCTACAATGAGCAGTTCTTC. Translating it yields CASSERPSGTYNEQFF.

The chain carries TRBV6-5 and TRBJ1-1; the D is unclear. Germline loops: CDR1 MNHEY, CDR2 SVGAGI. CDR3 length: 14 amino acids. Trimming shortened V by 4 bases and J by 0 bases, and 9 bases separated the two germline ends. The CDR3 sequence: CASSSPSVNTEAFF. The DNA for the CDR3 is TGTGCCAGCAGTTCTCCCTCGGTGAACACTGAAGCTTTCTTT.

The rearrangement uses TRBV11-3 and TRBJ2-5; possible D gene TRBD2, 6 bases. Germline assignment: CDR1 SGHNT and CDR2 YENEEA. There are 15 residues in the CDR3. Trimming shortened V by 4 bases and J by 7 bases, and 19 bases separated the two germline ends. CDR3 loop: CASSSGTGRGLTQYF. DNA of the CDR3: TGTGCCAGCAGCTCAGGGACTGGACGGGGTCTGACCCAGTACTTC.

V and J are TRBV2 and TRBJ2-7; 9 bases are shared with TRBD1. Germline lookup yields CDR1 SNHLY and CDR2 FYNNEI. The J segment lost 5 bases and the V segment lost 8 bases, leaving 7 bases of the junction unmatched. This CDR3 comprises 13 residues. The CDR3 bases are TGTGCCAGCCTGGGACAGGGTAACCACGAGCAGTACTTC. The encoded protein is CASLGQGNHEQYF.

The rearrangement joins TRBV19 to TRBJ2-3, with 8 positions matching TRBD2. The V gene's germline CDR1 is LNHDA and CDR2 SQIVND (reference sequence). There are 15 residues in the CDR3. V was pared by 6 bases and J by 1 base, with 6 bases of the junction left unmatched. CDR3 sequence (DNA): TGTGCCAGTAGCCTAAGCGGGGGCGGCACAGATACGCAGTATTTT. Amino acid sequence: CASSLSGGGTDTQYF.

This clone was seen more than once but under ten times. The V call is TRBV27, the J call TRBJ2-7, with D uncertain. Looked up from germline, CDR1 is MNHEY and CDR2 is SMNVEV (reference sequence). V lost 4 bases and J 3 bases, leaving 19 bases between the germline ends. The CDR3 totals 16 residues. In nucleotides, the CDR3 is TGTGCCAGCAGTTCCACCGAGCGTGGTCTACACTACGAGCAGTACTTC. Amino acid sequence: CASSSTERGLHYEQYF.